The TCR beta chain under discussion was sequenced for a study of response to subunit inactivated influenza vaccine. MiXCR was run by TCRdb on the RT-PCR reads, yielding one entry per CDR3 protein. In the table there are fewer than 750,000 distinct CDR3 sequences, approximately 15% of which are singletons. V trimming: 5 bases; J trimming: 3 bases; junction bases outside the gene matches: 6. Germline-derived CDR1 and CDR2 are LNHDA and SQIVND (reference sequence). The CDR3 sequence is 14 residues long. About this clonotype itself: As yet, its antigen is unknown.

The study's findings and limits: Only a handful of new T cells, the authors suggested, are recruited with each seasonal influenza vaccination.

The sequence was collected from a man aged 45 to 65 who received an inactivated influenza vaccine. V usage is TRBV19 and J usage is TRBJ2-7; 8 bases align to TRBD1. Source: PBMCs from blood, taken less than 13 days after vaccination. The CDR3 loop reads CASSFGDRNYEQYF. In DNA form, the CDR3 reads TGTGCCAGTAGTTTTGGGGACAGGAACTACGAGCAGTACTTC.